These 19 T cell receptor beta chains originate from one sample sequenced in a study of blood T cell repertoires in COVID-19. The protocol was immunoSEQ multiplex PCR, while the TCRdb copy is restricted to in-frame clones and leaves out a portion. Altogether more than 65,000 clones are present, 79% being singletons, with the ten largest covering approximately 15%. The sequencing sample was made of peripheral blood. Receptor source: a man in his fifties or sixties with acute or convalescent COVID-19.

A word on this clone: This sample also contains other DNA sequences that code for the same CDR3. CDR3 nucleotides: TGTGCCAGCTCGCGGGACAGGCCCTCGAACACTGAAGCTTTCTTT. Protein sequence: CASSRDRPSNTEAFF. This sequence joins TRBV18 and TRBJ1-1; 8 bases agree with TRBD1. Per the germline V gene, CDR1 is KGHSH and CDR2 is LQKENI. V shed 6 bases and J 1 base; nucleotides not matched to a gene: 7. This CDR3 contains 15 residues.

The chain carries TRBV6-5 and TRBJ2-7, with TRBD1 as a possible D gene (6 bases). CDR1 MNHEY and CDR2 SVGAGI come from the germline V gene. V was shortened by 6 bases and J by 4 bases, with 16 bases between the two germline ends. The CDR3 totals 14 residues. CDR3 residues: CASRDNRESYEQYF. The CDR3 bases are TGTGCCAGCAGGGATAACAGGGAATCGTACGAGCAGTACTTC.

This clone was counted only a few times. The CDR3 DNA is TGTGCCAGCAGCTTTGGCCCGACAGGGGCGCCTAACTATGGCTACACCTTC. Its translation: CASSFGPTGAPNYGYTF. The chain recombines TRBV5-4 with TRBJ1-2, with 8 bases lining up with TRBD1. CDR3 length equals 17 residues. From germline, CDR1 is SGHNT and CDR2 YYREEE (reference sequence). The V gene end was trimmed by 2 bases and the J gene end by 0 bases; junction bases not matched to a gene: 9.

This clone was recorded only once. The chain couples TRBV29-1 to TRBJ1-1; D perhaps matches TRBD1 (5 bases). V was cut by 6 bases and J by 3 bases, with 14 bases left in between. The CDR3 contains 13 residues. Per germline, CDR1 SQVTM and CDR2 ANQGSEA. The CDR3 nucleotides are TGCAGCGTGAGGCAGGGCATAGACACTGAAGCTTTCTTT. It yields the protein CSVRQGIDTEAFF.

This sequence joins TRBV5-1 and TRBJ2-1; TRBD1 matches 7 bases. Germline V gene data show CDR1 as SGHRS and CDR2 as YFSETQ. Germline trimming cut 4 bases from V and 3 bases from J; bases unmatched to any gene: 7. This CDR3 is built from 15 residues. As DNA, the CDR3 is TGCGCCAGCAGCGTCCGGGACAGTCACTACAATGAGCAGTTCTTC. Encoded protein: CASSVRDSHYNEQFF.

This chain uses TRBV15 with TRBJ2-3; unclear D gene. This CDR3 contains 14 residues. CDR1 and CDR2 from the germline V gene are LNHNV and YYDKDF (reference sequence). Trimming left V 3 bases short and J 3 bases short, with 10 bases between. CDR3 coding DNA: TGTGCCACCAGCAGGGCTATAGCTACAGATACGCAGTATTTT. Residues: CATSRAIATDTQYF.

This clone was picked up a small number of times. This chain links TRBV30 with TRBJ2-1; the match to TRBD2 covers 11 bases. Germline trimming cut 3 bases from V and 5 bases from J; bases unmatched to any gene: 6. The CDR3 has 15 residues. In germline, CDR1 is GTSNPN, CDR2 SVGIG (reference sequence). The CDR3 DNA reads as TGTGCCTGGAGCCGAGGACTAGCGGGTAACAATGAGCAGTTCTTC. It encodes CAWSRGLAGNNEQFF.

This chain connects TRBV19 to TRBJ2-5, with unresolved D. Germline CDR1 is LNHDA and CDR2 is SQIVND (reference sequence). V lost 3 bases, J lost 4 bases, and 9 bases lay in between. The CDR3 contains 13 residues. DNA of the CDR3: TGTGCCAGTAGTATCCAATCGGGAGAGACCCAGTACTTC. Translation gives CASSIQSGETQYF.

The V and J genes are TRBV15 and TRBJ1-5; 7 nucleotides agree with TRBD1. This CDR3 has 15 residues. From germline, CDR1 is LNHNV and CDR2 YYDKDF (reference sequence). Losses at the gene ends were 4 bases for V and 4 bases for J; bases not matched to a gene: 7. This chain's CDR3 is CATSKDRGPNQPQHF. The CDR3 coding sequence is TGTGCCACCAGCAAGGATAGGGGGCCGAATCAGCCCCAGCATTTT. The whole variable domain, remainder taken from reference TRBV15 and TRBJ1-5, is DAMVIQNPRYQVTQFGKPVTLSCSQTLNHNVMYWYQQKSSQAPKLLFHYYDKDFNNEADTPDNFQSRRPNTSFCFLDIRSPGLGDTAMYLCATSKDRGPNQPQHFGDGTRLSIL.

This clone was counted a few times. The chain joins TRBV5-1 to TRBJ2-7; 10 nucleotides align to TRBD1. The CDR3 loop spans 14 amino acids. With V trimmed by 1 base and J by 5 bases, 3 bases remained unmatched. The germline V gene has CDR1 SGHRS and CDR2 YFSETQ. As DNA, the CDR3 is TGCGCCAGCAGCTTGTCGGGACAGGGGAACGAGCAGTACTTC. It codes for CASSLSGQGNEQYF.

The chain carries TRBV5-6 and TRBJ1-5; tentative D call: TRBD1 (5 bases). V lost 1 base and J lost 2, with 10 bases in between. Germline loops: CDR1 SGHDT, CDR2 YYEEEE. The CDR3 runs to 15 residues. CDR3 nucleotide sequence: TGTGCCAGCAGCTTGCTAGGGGTTGGCAATCAGCCCCAGCATTTT. This translates into CASSLLGVGNQPQHF. Supplemented by reference TRBV5-6 and TRBJ1-5, the full variable domain reads DAGVTQSPTHLIKTRGQQVTLRCSPKSGHDTVSWYQQALGQGPQFIFQYYEEEERQRGNFPDRFSGHQFPNYSSELNVNALLLGDSALYLCASSLLGVGNQPQHFGDGTRLSIL.

This clone has just one count. CDR3: CASSNLVPDTQYF. The CDR3 DNA reads TGTGCCAGCAGTAATCTAGTCCCAGATACGCAGTATTTT. This chain joins TRBV2 and TRBJ2-3; D is undetermined. Trimming cost V 5 bases and J 4 bases, with 10 bases left between them. The CDR3 is made up of 13 amino acids. CDR1 and CDR2 (germline): SNHLY, FYNNEI.

V is TRBV5-1 and J is TRBJ1-3, with 9 bases lining up with TRBD1. The CDR3 sequence is 17 residues long. Trimming at V came to 0 bases and at J to 2 bases, leaving 6 bases not matched to a gene. Germline V gene sequence: CDR1 SGHRS, CDR2 YFSETQ. DNA of the CDR3: TGCGCCAGCAGCTTGGGCCCCAGACAGGGGGCTGGAAACACCATATATTTT. It translates to CASSLGPRQGAGNTIYF.

The J gene is TRBJ2-1, the V gene TRBV7-9; 7 bases match TRBD1. The CDR3 totals 14 residues. Losses at the gene ends were 3 bases for V and 5 bases for J; bases not matched to a gene: 4. Germline V gives CDR1 SEHNR, CDR2 FQNEAQ (reference sequence). The CDR3 nucleotides are TGTGCCAGCAGCTTGACAGGGTCGGACAATGAGCAGTTCTTC. Amino acid sequence: CASSLTGSDNEQFF.

At least ten counts were recorded for this clone. This rearrangement joins TRBV7-9 to TRBJ2-7; 9 nucleotides line up with TRBD2. The germline gives CDR1 SEHNR, CDR2 FQNEAQ (reference sequence). This CDR3 comprises 15 residues. The V gene end was trimmed by 1 base and the J gene end by 5 bases; junction bases not matched to a gene: 6. CDR3 sequence: CASSLVSGGYHEQYF. The CDR3 region has the DNA TGTGCCAGCAGCTTAGTAAGCGGGGGGTACCACGAGCAGTACTTC.

In nucleotides, the CDR3 is TGCGCCAGCAGCCAAGTTTTTCCTCTCAGTTCACCCCTCCACTTT. It encodes CASSQVFPLSSPLHF. The chain couples TRBV4-3 to TRBJ1-6; D remains ambiguous. This CDR3 comprises 15 residues. V was pared by 1 base and J by 9 bases, with 13 bases between. CDR1 and CDR2 (germline): LGHNA, YSLEER.

In its sample, this clone ranks as medium-sized. The CDR3 loop reads CASSIGAGSYDEQFF. The CDR3 DNA is TGTGCCAGTAGTATTGGGGCAGGCAGTTACGATGAGCAGTTCTTC. This rearrangement joins TRBV19 to TRBJ2-1, with D perhaps TRBD1 (5 bases). Germline CDR1 reads LNHDA; CDR2 reads SQIVND (reference sequence). Trimming stripped 3 bases from V and 8 bases from J, with 17 bases between. The CDR3 runs to 15 residues.

The rearrangement uses TRBV5-8 and TRBJ1-5; TRBD1 might be the D (6 bases). V was shortened by 4 bases and J by 6 bases, with 17 bases between the two germline ends. The CDR3 is made up of 15 amino acids. Germline V gene lookup returns CDR1 SGHTS and CDR2 YDEGEE. This chain's CDR3 is CASSEGTGWIQPQHF. Here the CDR3 DNA reads TGTGCCAGCAGCGAAGGAACAGGGTGGATTCAGCCCCAGCATTTT.

This clone was recorded only once. The genes are TRBV3-1 (or the pseudogene TRBV3-2) and TRBJ1-4; 8 bases line up with TRBD1. Trimming at V came to 0 bases and at J to 10 bases, leaving 10 bases not matched to a gene. CDR3 length equals 16 residues. Germline CDR1 is LGHDT and CDR2 is YNNKEL (reference sequence). As DNA, the CDR3 is TGTGCCAGCAGCCAAGAGCGGACAGGGTATTTTGGAAAACTGTTTTTT. This gives the protein CASSQERTGYFGKLFF.